The 11 T cell receptor beta chains listed next were all sequenced from one sample in a study of blood T cell repertoires in COVID-19. The assay was immunoSEQ multiplex PCR, and TCRdb's table has in-frame clones only and misses some. Counted here are hundreds of thousands of clones, around 87% occurring once; the ten biggest clones make up 2% to 2.5%. The sequenced sample was peripheral blood. These receptors originate from a woman between 45 and 60 years old who had recovered from COVID-19.

This clone was detected only once. This rearrangement joins TRBV19 to TRBJ2-1; 9 bases are a match to TRBD1. The germline V gene encodes CDR1 LNHDA and CDR2 SQIVND (reference sequence). There are 17 residues in the CDR3. The junction had 16 bases not matched to a gene; V was cut back by 8 bases and J by 5 bases. CDR3 DNA sequence: TGTGCCAGTCGTTTCCCTCGCGGGACAGGGATTGACAATGAGCAGTTCTTC. It yields the protein CASRFPRGTGIDNEQFF.

The chain employs TRBV19 and TRBJ2-3; 11 bases are a match to TRBD1. The V segment lost 7 bases and the J segment 3 bases; nucleotides outside the gene matches: 12. The CDR3 contains 17 residues. CDR1 LNHDA and CDR2 SQIVND come from the germline V gene (reference sequence). The CDR3 coding sequence is TGTGCCAGTACTCAATCTCGCGGGACAGGGGGGACAGATACGCAGTATTTT. Translation gives CASTQSRGTGGTDTQYF.

This chain joins TRBV11-3 and TRBJ2-7; 10 positions agree with TRBD2. The CDR3 has 15 residues. The V gene's germline CDR1 is SGHNT and CDR2 YENEEA. J lost 3 bases, V lost 5 bases, and 7 bases had no gene match. The CDR3 nucleotides read TGTGCCAGCAGCCGCGGCGCTAGCGGGAGCTACGAGCAGTACTTC. Amino acid sequence: CASSRGASGSYEQYF.

This clone is a singleton in its sample. V gene TRBV5-1 combines with J gene TRBJ1-2; 9 nucleotides align to TRBD1. The germline CDR1 and CDR2 sequences are SGHRS and YFSETQ. There are 14 residues in the CDR3. Unmatched junction bases numbered 5, after V lost 1 base and J lost 7 bases. The CDR3 loop reads CASSLTGGGGGYTF. As DNA, the CDR3 is TGCGCCAGCAGCTTGACAGGGGGCGGTGGTGGCTACACCTTC.

CDR3: CASSRGQQSSTDTQYF. The CDR3 DNA sequence: TGTGCCAGCAGCCGGGGACAGCAATCTAGCACAGATACGCAGTATTTT. This sequence joins TRBV5-6 and TRBJ2-3; 7 nucleotides line up with TRBD1. The trim removed 4 bases at V and 0 bases at J, leaving 8 bases unmatched. This CDR3 has 16 amino acids. Germline CDR1 SGHDT, CDR2 YYEEEE.

The chain links TRBV5-1 to TRBJ1-1; unclear D gene. Trimming removed 0 bases at V and 1 base at J, with 7 bases between. Germline V gene lookup returns CDR1 SGHRS and CDR2 YFSETQ. The CDR3 totals 14 residues. The CDR3 sequence: CASSLAYGNTEAFF. CDR3 bases: TGCGCCAGCAGCTTGGCCTACGGGAACACTGAAGCTTTCTTT.

The chain uses TRBV6-1 and TRBJ1-1; unclear D gene. The CDR3 contains 14 residues. The germline V and J ends were trimmed by 2 bases and 4 bases, with 11 bases remaining between them. Per the germline V gene, CDR1 is MNHNS and CDR2 is SASEGT. The CDR3 bases are TGTGCCAGCAGTGAATCGAGCACGGTCACTGAAGCTTTCTTT. As protein: CASSESSTVTEAFF.

In this sample, this clone turned up a few times. The chain couples TRBV18 to TRBJ1-4, with 10 nucleotides matching TRBD1. This CDR3 comprises 16 residues. The V gene's germline CDR1 is KGHSH and CDR2 LQKENI. After removal of 1 base from V and 5 bases from J, the junction contained 4 bases not matched to a gene. The CDR3 loop is CASSPRGTGENEKLFF. In nucleotides, the CDR3 is TGTGCCAGCTCACCACGCGGGACAGGGGAAAATGAAAAACTGTTTTTT.

J is TRBJ1-1 and V is TRBV6-5; D call uncertain. Per germline, CDR1 MNHEY and CDR2 SVGAGI. V lost 4 bases to trimming and J lost 6 bases, with 6 bases between them. CDR3 length equals 11 residues. CDR3 residues: CASSSQSEAFF. Written as DNA, the CDR3 is TGTGCCAGCAGTTCTCAGTCTGAAGCTTTCTTT.

This chain links TRBV4-2 with TRBJ1-1; TRBD1 agrees at 10 bases. The CDR3 length is 16 residues. V shed 1 base, J shed 7 bases, and the junction held 9 bases outside the gene matches. The germline gives CDR1 LGHNA, CDR2 YNFKEQ. This chain's CDR3 is CASSQAGTGVMGEAFF. CDR3 bases: TGTGCCAGCAGCCAAGCAGGGACAGGGGTGATGGGTGAAGCTTTCTTT.

CDR3 residues: CASSDLSANYGYTF. Here the CDR3 DNA reads TGTGCCAGCTCAGATTTATCAGCTAACTATGGCTACACCTTC. This chain joins TRBV18 and TRBJ1-2; D uncertain. This CDR3 comprises 14 residues. CDR1 and CDR2 (germline): KGHSH, LQKENI. V was pared by 5 bases and J by 0 bases, with 10 bases between.